These 12 T cell receptor beta chains were all obtained from the same sample, sequenced in a study of cytomegalovirus exposure and HLA in healthy donors. Generated by immunoSEQ multiplex PCR, the TCRdb table keeps only in-frame clones and is missing some. The table records 200,000 to 300,000 clones, approximately 84% of them present only once. The sequenced material came from PBMCs. The source of these receptors is a man aged 18 to 29 in good health and CMV-seropositive.

The CDR3 DNA follows: TGTGCCAGCAGCCAAGAGGCGGGATGGGGACAGGGGCAGGGTGAAGCTTTCTTT. Translated: CASSQEAGWGQGQGEAFF. J is TRBJ1-1 and V is TRBV4-2, with 10 bases lining up with TRBD1. V dropped 0 bases and J dropped 7; count of bases not matched to a gene: 14. Germline values: CDR1 LGHNA, CDR2 YNFKEQ. The CDR3 is made up of 18 amino acids.

This chain uses TRBV5-1 with TRBJ2-6, with 12 bases matching TRBD2. The CDR3 loop spans 18 amino acids. Trimming at V came to 2 bases and at J to 1 base, leaving 4 bases not matched to a gene. From germline, CDR1 is SGHRS and CDR2 YFSETQ. CDR3 residues: CASSLLAGGPSGANVLTF. In nucleotides, the CDR3 is TGCGCCAGCAGCTTACTAGCGGGAGGCCCTTCTGGGGCCAACGTCCTGACTTTC.

The rearrangement uses TRBV28 and TRBJ2-5; the D is unclear. V lost 4 bases and J 4 bases, leaving 7 bases between the germline ends. Per germline, CDR1 MDHEN and CDR2 SYDVKM. The CDR3 covers 12 residues. The CDR3 spells CASSYPGETQYF. The CDR3 region has the DNA TGTGCCAGCAGTTACCCCGGAGAGACCCAGTACTTC.

The chain has TRBV6-1 and TRBJ2-1, with D maybe TRBD2 (6 bases). There are 16 residues in the CDR3. The germline CDR1 and CDR2 sequences are MNHNS and SASEGT. Trimming shortened V by 2 bases and J by 0 bases, and 11 bases separated the two germline ends. The CDR3 nucleotides read TGTGCCAGCAGTGAATCTCGACTAGTCTCCTACAATGAGCAGTTCTTC. This codes for CASSESRLVSYNEQFF.

The chain recombines TRBV6-5 with TRBJ2-1; 9 bases fit TRBD1. The CDR3 is made up of 16 amino acids. Per germline, CDR1 MNHEY and CDR2 SVGAGI. V lost 3 bases to trimming and J lost 5 bases; unmatched junction nucleotides: 8. The CDR3 region has the DNA TGTGCCAGCAGTTATGCGGCCGGGACAGGGCACAATGAGCAGTTCTTC. Its protein product is CASSYAAGTGHNEQFF.

This chain joins TRBV28 and TRBJ1-2, with D possibly TRBD1 on 6 matching bases. The CDR3 covers 15 residues. The germline V and J ends were trimmed by 2 bases and 4 bases, with 14 bases remaining between them. Germline CDR1 is MDHEN and CDR2 is SYDVKM. The CDR3 DNA reads TGTGCCAGCAGTTTAGGCTGGGGGCGAGGCTATGGCTACACCTTC. This sequence encodes CASSLGWGRGYGYTF.

The rearrangement uses TRBV5-6 and TRBJ2-2, with 15 bases identical to TRBD2. Germline CDR1 and CDR2: SGHDT and YYEEEE. The CDR3 runs 18 residues. The ends lost 1 base at V and 4 bases at J; junction bases unmatched: 5. The CDR3 sequence: CASSLYGLAGGITGELFF. The CDR3 nucleotides read TGTGCCAGCAGCTTGTACGGACTAGCGGGAGGGATCACCGGGGAGCTGTTTTTT.

The V gene is TRBV4-1, the J gene TRBJ1-5, with TRBD1 identical over 11 bases. With V trimmed by 4 bases and J by 5 bases, 4 bases remained unmatched. CDR1 MGHRA and CDR2 YSYEKL come from the germline V gene. CDR3 length equals 15 residues. This CDR3 reads CASSPRDRGDQPQHF. CDR3 in DNA: TGCGCCAGCAGCCCCCGGGACAGGGGGGATCAGCCCCAGCATTTT.

For this clone: Other DNA sequences in the sample encode the same CDR3. V gene TRBV28 combines with J gene TRBJ1-1, with D unclear. The CDR3 sequence is 12 residues long. Trimming cost V 3 bases and J 1 base, with 3 bases left between them. Germline V gene lookup returns CDR1 MDHEN and CDR2 SYDVKM. The CDR3 reads CASSFRNTEAFF. The DNA for the CDR3 is TGTGCCAGCAGTTTCCGGAACACTGAAGCTTTCTTT.

This chain joins TRBV4-2 and TRBJ2-7; D ambiguous. Germline-derived CDR1 and CDR2 are LGHNA and YNFKEQ. Trimming cost V 0 bases and J 5 bases, with 20 bases left between them. This CDR3 region has 17 residues. CDR3 DNA: TGTGCCAGCAGCCAAGAGGGGTTCGGCGGACCTCAGGACGAGCAGTACTTC. This translates into CASSQEGFGGPQDEQYF.

This clone was observed a few times. This sequence joins TRBV27 and TRBJ2-5, with D unclear. CDR1 is MNHEY and CDR2 is SMNVEV in the germline V gene (reference sequence). The CDR3 length is 15 residues. With 6 bases removed from V and 4 bases from J, the gap between germline ends came to 18 bases. Written as DNA, the CDR3 is TGTGCCAGCAGACCCCGACCGGGTTTGGGAGAGACCCAGTACTTC. Protein: CASRPRPGLGETQYF.

The V call is TRBV19, the J call TRBJ2-6; no definite D call. This CDR3 contains 14 residues. CDR1 LNHDA and CDR2 SQIVND come from the germline V gene (reference sequence). The V end was cut by 9 bases, the J end by 2 bases, with 11 bases between. The CDR3 here is CASFDGAGANVLTF. The DNA for the CDR3 is TGTGCCAGCTTTGATGGGGCTGGGGCCAACGTCCTGACTTTC.